The 23 T cell receptor beta chains in this list originate from one sample, sequenced in a study of glioma-infiltrating T cells (dated by TCRdb to between 2015 and 2016). The run used an Illumina MiSeq. TCR alpha and beta CDR3 regions were amplified with the iRepertoire nested amplicon-rescue multiplex PCR (arm-PCR) platform from RNA. TCRdb redid the processing of the public reads, applying fastp at Q25 and MiXCR, and retained in-frame beta chains. Duplicate CDR3 protein sequences are folded into a single record with the most common DNA and genes. Counted in this sample were some 120,000 distinct CDR3 sequences; less than 30% of them appeared once. Of the sample, 15% falls within the top ten clones. Sequencing used glioma tissue, nonneoplastic brain tissue, or PBMCs (not recorded which). Receptor source: a human donor with low-grade glioma or glioblastoma, undergoing nonglioma brain surgery, or in good health (not recorded which).

In this sample, this clonotype turned up many times. V gene TRBV12-5 combines with J gene TRBJ1-2; no clear D gene. The CDR3 is 13 residues long. Trimming took off 4 bases at V and 8 bases at J, with 14 bases between the two ends. Germline CDR1 and CDR2: LGHNT and FRNRAP. The CDR3 DNA sequence: TGTGCTAGTGGTTCGGACGGGAATAGCGGCTACACCTTC. It codes for CASGSDGNSGYTF.

Concerning this clonotype: Compared with germline, one end of the junction differs, possibly owing to a read error. The chain has TRBV6-2 or TRBV6-3 and TRBJ2-1, with D perhaps TRBD1 or TRBD2 (6 bases each). Germline CDR1 and CDR2: MNHEY and SVGEGT. This CDR3 has 17 amino acids. CDR3 loop: CASTLRGGGISSREQLF. In DNA form, the CDR3 reads TGTGCCAGCACCCTTCGTGGGGGCGGGATCTCCTCGCGAGAGCAGCTCTTC.

This clonotype was counted many times. This chain uses TRBV28 with TRBJ1-1; D ambiguous. Trimming cost V 5 bases and J 0 bases, with 13 bases left between them. Germline CDR1 and CDR2: MDHEN and SYDVKM. The CDR3 contains 15 residues. CDR3 in DNA: TGTGCCAGCAGTCTTCCATCTAGGATGAACACTGAAGCTTTCTTT. This gives the protein CASSLPSRMNTEAFF.

The table lists this clonotype with many counts. This rearrangement joins TRBV19 to TRBJ1-1; D gene unclear. Between the trimmed V and J ends, which lost 3 bases and 0 bases, there was a span of 11 bases. Germline values: CDR1 LNHDA, CDR2 SQIVND (reference sequence). The CDR3 consists of 15 residues. The CDR3: CASSIPLGMNTEAFF. CDR3 bases: TGTGCCAGTAGTATCCCATTGGGTATGAACACTGAAGCTTTCTTT.

Ten or more counts support this clonotype. V usage is TRBV7-9 and J usage is TRBJ2-1; TRBD2 agrees at 10 bases. The CDR3 runs 18 residues. The germline V gene has CDR1 SEHNR and CDR2 FQNEAQ (reference sequence). Trimming took 6 bases from V and 4 from J; bases not matched to a gene: 15. The DNA for the CDR3 is TGTGCCAGCAGTCATGGACTAGCGGTTAGCTCGACGTACAATGAGCAGTTCTTC. Its protein product is CASSHGLAVSSTYNEQFF.

This clonotype was picked up many times. The V and J genes are TRBV5-1 and TRBJ2-7, with D perhaps given as TRBD1 or TRBD2 (5 bases each). V shed 5 bases and J shed 3 bases, with 15 bases lying between them. The CDR3 has 14 residues. The germline V gene has CDR1 SGHRS and CDR2 YFSETQ. CDR3 amino acids: CASSTSGPFYEQYF. CDR3 sequence (DNA): TGCGCCAGCAGTACCTCGGGGCCATTCTACGAGCAGTACTTC.

The chain combines TRBV19 with TRBJ2-7; tentatively, D is TRBD1 (5 bases). This CDR3 is built from 15 residues. The germline V gene encodes CDR1 LNHDA and CDR2 SQIVND (reference sequence). V dropped 0 bases and J dropped 2 bases, with 11 bases sitting between them. Here the CDR3 DNA reads TGTGCCAGTAGTATAGATCGGACACCTACCTACGAGCAGTACTTC. Translated: CASSIDRTPTYEQYF.

This clonotype has at least ten counts. This chain connects TRBV2 to TRBJ2-5; 8 bases agree with TRBD1. V dropped 3 bases and J dropped 2; count of bases not matched to a gene: 2. Germline V lookup: CDR1 SNHLY, CDR2 FYNNEI. This CDR3 is 14 amino acids long. The CDR3 spells CASSETGVQETQYF. The CDR3 DNA sequence: TGTGCCAGCAGTGAGACAGGGGTTCAAGAGACCCAGTACTTC.

This clonotype was detected many times. V usage is TRBV7-9 and J usage is TRBJ2-3, with D possibly TRBD2 on 7 matching bases. This CDR3 has 17 residues. With 4 bases removed from V and 3 bases from J, the gap between germline ends came to 20 bases. Germline CDR1 is SEHNR and CDR2 is FQNEAQ (reference sequence). CDR3 sequence (DNA): TGTGCCAGCAGCTCACCCCGGTTGGGGGGGCGGACAGATACGCAGTATTTT. Translated: CASSSPRLGGRTDTQYF.

This clonotype was detected many times. The V call is TRBV25-1, the J call TRBJ2-3; 11 positions agree with TRBD2. Germline assignment: CDR1 MGHDK and CDR2 SYGVNS. Unmatched junction bases numbered 2, after V lost 0 bases and J lost 3 bases. The length of the CDR3 is 16 residues. CDR3: CASSEYLAGGTDTQYF. The CDR3 bases are TGTGCCAGCAGTGAATATTTAGCGGGAGGGACAGATACGCAGTATTTT.

This clonotype was seen ten or more times. This rearrangement joins TRBV7-9 to TRBJ1-3, with D uncertain. V lost 5 bases to trimming and J lost 6 bases, with 8 bases between them. From germline, CDR1 is SEHNR and CDR2 FQNEAQ (reference sequence). The CDR3 runs to 12 residues. The CDR3 here is CASSQSENTIYF. In nucleotides, the CDR3 is TGTGCCAGCAGCCAATCAGAAAACACCATATATTTT. The variable domain in full, completed from reference TRBV7-9 and TRBJ1-3, reads DTGVSQNPRHKITKRGQNVTFRCDPISEHNRLYWYRQTLGQGPEFLTYFQNEAQLEKSRLLSDRFSAERPKGSFSTLEIQRTEQGDSAMYLCASSQSENTIYFGEGSWLTVV.

This clonotype has a handful of counts. J is TRBJ2-1 and V is TRBV12-3 or TRBV12-4, with D tentatively TRBD2 (5 bases). The CDR3 extends over 16 amino acids. V lost 7 bases to trimming and J lost 6 bases, with 22 bases between them. The CDR3 nucleotides read TGTGCCAGCAATCGCGACTCTCCCATCGGGATCAATGAGCAGTTCTTC. Its translation: CASNRDSPIGINEQFF.

The V gene is TRBV30, the J gene TRBJ2-1; D not resolved. Germline lookup yields CDR1 GTSNPN and CDR2 SVGIG (reference sequence). The CDR3 spans 13 residues. Trimming took 6 bases from V and 0 from J, leaving 9 bases between them. The CDR3 nucleotides are TGTGCCTGCAACCGTGTCTCCTACAATGAGCAGTTCTTC. It yields the protein CACNRVSYNEQFF.

V gene TRBV5-4 combines with J gene TRBJ2-5; TRBD2 matches at 8 bases. Germline V gene data show CDR1 as SGHNT and CDR2 as YYREEE (reference sequence). The CDR3 is made up of 14 amino acids. Trimming removed 0 bases from V and 5 bases from J; junction bases left unmatched: 3. CDR3 nucleotides: TGTGCCAGCAGCTTGGGGACTAGCCTGGAGACCCAGTACTTC. Translating it yields CASSLGTSLETQYF.

This clonotype was recorded many times. The CDR3 here is CASSTTVLNEQFF. The CDR3 DNA follows: TGTGCCAGCAGTACGACGGTACTCAATGAGCAGTTCTTC. The rearrangement joins TRBV27 to TRBJ2-1, with D unclear. CDR3 length equals 13 residues. Germline lookup yields CDR1 MNHEY and CDR2 SMNVEV (reference sequence). The V end lost 5 bases, the J end lost 6 bases, and 11 bases lay between the germline ends.

The chain has TRBV27 and TRBJ1-1; 9 bases are a match to TRBD1. Trimming at V came to 4 bases and at J to 1 base, leaving 7 bases not matched to a gene. The germline V gene has CDR1 MNHEY and CDR2 SMNVEV (reference sequence). This CDR3 has 16 residues. The CDR3 spells CASSSTGQGTNTEAFF. The CDR3 DNA follows: TGTGCCAGCAGTTCTACTGGACAGGGGACGAACACTGAAGCTTTCTTT.

This clonotype came up many times. V and J are TRBV20-1 and TRBJ2-5, with D possibly matching TRBD2 (6 bases). The germline V and J ends were trimmed by 1 base and 5 bases, with 14 bases remaining between them. Germline lookup yields CDR1 DFQATT and CDR2 SNEGSKA (reference sequence). The CDR3 totals 14 residues. CDR3 region: CSARVGLSTETQYF. The CDR3 nucleotides read TGCAGTGCTAGAGTAGGACTAAGTACGGAGACCCAGTACTTC.

Regarding this clonotype: With a much larger clone just one base away, this may be a read error. The V gene is TRBV5-4, the J gene TRBJ2-5; tentative D call: TRBD2 (5 bases). The CDR3 is 14 residues long. Germline V gene lookup returns CDR1 SGHNT and CDR2 YYREEE (reference sequence). V was clipped by 4 bases and J by 9 bases, with 19 bases between them. CDR3 residues: CASSRNSEPRSQYF. The CDR3 region has the DNA TGTGCCAGCAGCCGAAATAGCGAGCCCCGGTCCCAGTACTTC.

Worth noting for this clonotype: Relative to the germline gene, one junction end is altered; a read error may explain this. This chain joins TRBV7-9 and TRBJ2-3; D uncertain. This CDR3 contains 14 residues. Per the germline V gene, CDR1 is SEHNR and CDR2 is FQNEAQ (reference sequence). The CDR3 region has the DNA TGTGCCATCAGCTCCTCGACTAGCACAGATACGCAGTATTTT. Amino acid sequence: CAISSSTSTDTQYF.

Note on this clonotype: A read error may explain this, as a much larger clone is one base away. The V gene is TRBV4-1, the J gene TRBJ2-7; D call uncertain. Trimming cost V 5 bases and J 3 bases, with 11 bases left between them. CDR3 size: 13 residues. Germline loops: CDR1 MGHRA, CDR2 YSYEKL. CDR3 nucleotides: TGCGCCAGCAGCAAAGTAGAGTACTACGAGCAGTACTTC. This sequence encodes CASSKVEYYEQYF.

Only one count was recorded for this clonotype. A much larger clonotype is one base distant, so this may be a read error. V is TRBV11-1 and J is TRBJ2-5, with unresolved D. Trimming removed 1 base from V and 5 bases from J, with 11 bases in between. Germline CDR1 reads SGHAT; CDR2 reads FQDESV (reference sequence). The CDR3 is 14 residues long. CDR3 in amino acids: CASSLVSIGETQYF. CDR3 coding DNA: TGTGCCAGCAGCTTAGTATCGATAGGGGAGACCCAGTACTTC.

Notes on this clonotype: This clone may be a read error of a much larger clone one base away. The chain recombines TRBV7-2 with TRBJ2-5; D could derive from TRBD1 or TRBD2 (5 bases each). CDR3 length: 13 residues. The V gene's germline CDR1 is SGHTA and CDR2 FQGNSA. The CDR3 nucleotides read TGTGCCAGCAGCCGGGACGGGGAAGAGACCAAGTACTTC. Protein product: CASSRDGEETKYF.

This clonotype was recorded a few times. This may be a read error, as it is one base from a much larger clone. The conserved phenylalanine or tryptophan normally closing the CDR3 is absent here, so this likely arose from a read error. V usage is TRBV7-9 and J usage is TRBJ2-7; D is unresolved. CDR1 and CDR2 from the germline V gene are SEHNR and FQNEAQ (reference sequence). With 5 bases removed from V and 3 bases from J, the gap between germline ends came to 8 bases. CDR3 length: 12 residues. The CDR3 sequence is CASSPSNYEQYL. The CDR3 DNA sequence: TGTGCCAGCAGCCCCTCAAACTACGAGCAGTACCTC.